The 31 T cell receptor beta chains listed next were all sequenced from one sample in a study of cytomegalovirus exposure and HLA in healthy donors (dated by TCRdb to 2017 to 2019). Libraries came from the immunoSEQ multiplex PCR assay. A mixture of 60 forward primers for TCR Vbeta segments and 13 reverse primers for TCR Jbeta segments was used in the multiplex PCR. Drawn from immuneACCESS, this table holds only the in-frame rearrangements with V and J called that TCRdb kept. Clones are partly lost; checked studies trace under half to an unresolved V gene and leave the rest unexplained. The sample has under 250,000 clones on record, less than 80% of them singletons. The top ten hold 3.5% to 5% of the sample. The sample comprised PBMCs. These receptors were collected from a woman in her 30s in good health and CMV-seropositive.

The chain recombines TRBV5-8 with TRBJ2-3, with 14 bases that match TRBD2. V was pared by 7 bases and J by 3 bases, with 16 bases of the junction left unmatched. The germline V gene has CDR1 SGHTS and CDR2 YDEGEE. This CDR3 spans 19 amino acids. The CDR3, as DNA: TGTGCCAGCCTCTCACCCTCCGGACTAGCGGGAGGATCAACAGATACGCAGTATTTT. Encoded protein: CASLSPSGLAGGSTDTQYF.

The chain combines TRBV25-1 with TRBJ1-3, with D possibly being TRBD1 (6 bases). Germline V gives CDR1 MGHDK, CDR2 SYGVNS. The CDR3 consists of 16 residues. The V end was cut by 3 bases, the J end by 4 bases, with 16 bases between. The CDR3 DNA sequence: TGTGCCAGCAGTGATCTTGGGGGGGCGGTCGGAAACACCATATATTTT. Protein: CASSDLGGAVGNTIYF.

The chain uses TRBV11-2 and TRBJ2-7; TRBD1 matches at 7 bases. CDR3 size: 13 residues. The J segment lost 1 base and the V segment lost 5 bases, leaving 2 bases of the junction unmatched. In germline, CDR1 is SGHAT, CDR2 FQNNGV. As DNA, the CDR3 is TGTGCCAGCAGCGTGGACAGGTCCTACGAGCAGTACTTC. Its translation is CASSVDRSYEQYF. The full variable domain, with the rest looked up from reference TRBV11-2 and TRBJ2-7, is EAGVAQSPRYKIIEKRQSVAFWCNPISGHATLYWYQQILGQGPKLLIQFQNNGVVDDSQLPKDRFSAERLKGVDSTLKIQPAKLEDSAVYLCASSVDRSYEQYFGPGTRLTVT.

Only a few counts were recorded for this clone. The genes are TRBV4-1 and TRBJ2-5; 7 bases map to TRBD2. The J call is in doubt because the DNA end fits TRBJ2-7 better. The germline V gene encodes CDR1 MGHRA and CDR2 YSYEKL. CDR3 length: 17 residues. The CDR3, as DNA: TGCGCCAGCAGCCATCTGCCCCGGGGAGCGGGAACCTACGAGCAGTACTTC. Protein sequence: CASSHLPRGAGTYEQYF.

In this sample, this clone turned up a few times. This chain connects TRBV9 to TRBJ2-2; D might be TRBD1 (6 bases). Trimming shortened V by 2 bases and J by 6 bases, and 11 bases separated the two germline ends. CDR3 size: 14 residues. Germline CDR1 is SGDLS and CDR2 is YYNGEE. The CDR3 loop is CASSVQGWAGELFF. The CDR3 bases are TGTGCCAGCAGCGTTCAGGGGTGGGCCGGGGAGCTGTTTTTT.

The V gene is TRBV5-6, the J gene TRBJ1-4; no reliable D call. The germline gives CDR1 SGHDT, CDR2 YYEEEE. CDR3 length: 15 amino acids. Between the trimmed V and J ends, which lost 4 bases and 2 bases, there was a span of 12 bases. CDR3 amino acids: CASSTYWRTNEKLFF. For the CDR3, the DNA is TGTGCCAGCAGCACTTATTGGAGGACTAATGAAAAACTGTTTTTT.

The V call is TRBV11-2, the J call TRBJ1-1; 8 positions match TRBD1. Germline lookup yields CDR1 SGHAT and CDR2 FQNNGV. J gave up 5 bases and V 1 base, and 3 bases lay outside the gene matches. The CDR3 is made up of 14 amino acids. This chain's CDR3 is CASSLGRGRTEAFF. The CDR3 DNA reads TGTGCCAGCAGCTTAGGCAGGGGGCGAACTGAAGCTTTCTTT.

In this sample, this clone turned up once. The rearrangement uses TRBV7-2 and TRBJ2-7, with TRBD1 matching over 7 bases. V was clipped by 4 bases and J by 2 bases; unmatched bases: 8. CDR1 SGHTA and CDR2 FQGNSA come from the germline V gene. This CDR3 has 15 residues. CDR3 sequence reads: CASSSSTGQTYEQYF. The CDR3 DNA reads TGTGCCAGCAGCTCTAGTACGGGACAGACCTACGAGCAGTACTTC. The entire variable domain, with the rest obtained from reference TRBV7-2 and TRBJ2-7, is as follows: GAGVSQSPSNKVTEKGKDVELRCDPISGHTALYWYRQSLGQGLEFLIYFQGNSAPDKSGLPSDRFSAERTGGSVSTLTIQRTQQEDSAVYLCASSSSTGQTYEQYFGPGTRLTVT.

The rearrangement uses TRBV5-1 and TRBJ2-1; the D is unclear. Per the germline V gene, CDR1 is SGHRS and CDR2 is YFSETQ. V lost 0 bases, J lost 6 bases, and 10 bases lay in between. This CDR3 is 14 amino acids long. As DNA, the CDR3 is TGCGCCAGCAGCTTGGGTAGCTCCCTCAATGAGCAGTTCTTC. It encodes CASSLGSSLNEQFF.

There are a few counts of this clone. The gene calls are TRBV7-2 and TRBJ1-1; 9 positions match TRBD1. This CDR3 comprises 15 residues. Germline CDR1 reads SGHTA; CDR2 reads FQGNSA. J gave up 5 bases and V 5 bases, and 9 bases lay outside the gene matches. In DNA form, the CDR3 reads TGTGCCAGCAGCCTCCTAGGGACAGGGATAACTGAAGCTTTCTTT. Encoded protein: CASSLLGTGITEAFF.

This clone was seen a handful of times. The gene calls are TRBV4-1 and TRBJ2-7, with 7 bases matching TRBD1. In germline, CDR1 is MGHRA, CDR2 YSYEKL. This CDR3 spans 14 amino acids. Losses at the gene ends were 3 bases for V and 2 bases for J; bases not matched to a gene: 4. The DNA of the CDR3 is TGCGCCAGCAGCCAGGGGGACAGCCCCTACGAGCAGTACTTC. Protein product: CASSQGDSPYEQYF.

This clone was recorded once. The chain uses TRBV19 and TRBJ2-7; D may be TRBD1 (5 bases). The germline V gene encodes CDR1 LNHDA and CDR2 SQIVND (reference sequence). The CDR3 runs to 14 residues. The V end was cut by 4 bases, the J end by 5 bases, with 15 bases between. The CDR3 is CASSTQGRPHEQYF. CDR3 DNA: TGTGCCAGTAGTACCCAGGGCCGTCCCCACGAGCAGTACTTC.

CDR3 bases: TGCGCCAGTATCCTGGACGGGACCTACGAGCAGTACTTC. It specifies CASILDGTYEQYF. This rearrangement joins TRBV10-2 to TRBJ2-7; D might be TRBD2 (5 bases). Trimming took 9 bases from V and 2 from J, leaving 14 bases between them. Per the germline V gene, CDR1 is WSHSY and CDR2 is SAAADI. The CDR3 runs to 13 residues.

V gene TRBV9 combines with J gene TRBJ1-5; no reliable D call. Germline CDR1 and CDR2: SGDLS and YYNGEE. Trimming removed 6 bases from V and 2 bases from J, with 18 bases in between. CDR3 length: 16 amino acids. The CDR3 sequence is CASKAPPNSGNQPQHF. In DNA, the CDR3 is TGTGCCAGCAAAGCCCCCCCAAACTCGGGCAATCAGCCCCAGCATTTT.

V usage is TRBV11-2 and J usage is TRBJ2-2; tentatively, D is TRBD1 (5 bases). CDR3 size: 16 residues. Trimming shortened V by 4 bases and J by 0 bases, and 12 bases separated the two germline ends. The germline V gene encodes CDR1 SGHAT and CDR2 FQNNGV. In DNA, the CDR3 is TGTGCCAGCAGCTCCTTGACAGCAGCGAACACCGGGGAGCTGTTTTTT. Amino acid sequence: CASSSLTAANTGELFF. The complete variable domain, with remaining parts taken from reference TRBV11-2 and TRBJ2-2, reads EAGVAQSPRYKIIEKRQSVAFWCNPISGHATLYWYQQILGQGPKLLIQFQNNGVVDDSQLPKDRFSAERLKGVDSTLKIQPAKLEDSAVYLCASSSLTAANTGELFFGEGSRLTVL.

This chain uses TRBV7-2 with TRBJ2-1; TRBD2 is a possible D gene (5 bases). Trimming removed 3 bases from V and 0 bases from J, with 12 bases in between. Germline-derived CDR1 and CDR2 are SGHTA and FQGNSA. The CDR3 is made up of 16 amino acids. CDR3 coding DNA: TGTGCCAGCAGCTTCATAGCGAGTCGCTCCTACAATGAGCAGTTCTTC. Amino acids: CASSFIASRSYNEQFF.

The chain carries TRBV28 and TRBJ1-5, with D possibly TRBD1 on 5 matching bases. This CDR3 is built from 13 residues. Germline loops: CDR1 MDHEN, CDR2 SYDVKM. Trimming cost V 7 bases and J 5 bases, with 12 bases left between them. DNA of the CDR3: TGTGCCAGCACACGGGGGATGGATCAGCCCCAGCATTTT. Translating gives CASTRGMDQPQHF.

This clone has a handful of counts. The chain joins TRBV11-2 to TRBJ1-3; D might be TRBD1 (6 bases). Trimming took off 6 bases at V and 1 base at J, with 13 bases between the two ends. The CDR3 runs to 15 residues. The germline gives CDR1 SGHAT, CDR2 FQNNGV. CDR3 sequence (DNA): TGTGCCAGCAGACCCACAGGGCAATCTGGAAACACCATATATTTT. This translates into CASRPTGQSGNTIYF.

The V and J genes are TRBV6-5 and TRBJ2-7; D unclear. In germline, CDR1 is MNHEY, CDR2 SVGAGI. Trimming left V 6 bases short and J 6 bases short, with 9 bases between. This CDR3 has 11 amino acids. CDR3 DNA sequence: TGTGCCAGCAGGGGCGTAGGCGAGCAGTACTTC. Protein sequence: CASRGVGEQYF.

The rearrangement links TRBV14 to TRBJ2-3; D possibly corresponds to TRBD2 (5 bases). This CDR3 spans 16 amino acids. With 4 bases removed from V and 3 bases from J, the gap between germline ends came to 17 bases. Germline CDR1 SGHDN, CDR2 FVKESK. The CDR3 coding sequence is TGTGCCAGCAGCCCGGGTAAGCGGAGTTTGACAGATACGCAGTATTTT. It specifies CASSPGKRSLTDTQYF.

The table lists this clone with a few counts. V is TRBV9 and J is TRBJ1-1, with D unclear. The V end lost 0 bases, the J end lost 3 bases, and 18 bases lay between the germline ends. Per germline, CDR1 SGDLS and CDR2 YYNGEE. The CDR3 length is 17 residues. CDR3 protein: CASSVALGSPGDTEAFF. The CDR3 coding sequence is TGTGCCAGCAGCGTAGCCCTGGGCTCACCGGGAGACACTGAAGCTTTCTTT.

CDR3 bases: TGTGCCAGTAGTCGGAGCGCGACTAATGAAAAACTGTTTTTT. The encoded protein is CASSRSATNEKLFF. The V gene is TRBV19, the J gene TRBJ1-4; D uncertain. V was pared by 5 bases and J by 2 bases, with 9 bases between. The germline V gene has CDR1 LNHDA and CDR2 SQIVND (reference sequence). CDR3 length: 14 amino acids.

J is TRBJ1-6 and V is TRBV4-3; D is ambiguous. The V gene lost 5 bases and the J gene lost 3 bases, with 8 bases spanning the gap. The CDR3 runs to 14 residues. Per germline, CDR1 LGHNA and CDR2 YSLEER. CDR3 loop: CASSLGLYNSPLHF. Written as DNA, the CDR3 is TGCGCCAGCAGCTTAGGACTCTATAATTCACCCCTCCACTTT.

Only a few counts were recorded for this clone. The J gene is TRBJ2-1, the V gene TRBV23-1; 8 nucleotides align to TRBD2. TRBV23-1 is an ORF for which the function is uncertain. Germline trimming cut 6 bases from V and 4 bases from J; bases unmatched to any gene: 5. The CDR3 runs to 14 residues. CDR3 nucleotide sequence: TGCGCCAGCAGGAACGGGAGGGGATACAATGAGCAGTTCTTC. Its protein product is CASRNGRGYNEQFF.

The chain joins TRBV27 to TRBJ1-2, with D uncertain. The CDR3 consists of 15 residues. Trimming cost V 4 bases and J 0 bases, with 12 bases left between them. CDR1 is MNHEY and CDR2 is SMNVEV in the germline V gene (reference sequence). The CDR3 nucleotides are TGTGCCAGCAGTTCCCCCCGAGGAGCTAACTATGGCTACACCTTC. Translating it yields CASSSPRGANYGYTF.

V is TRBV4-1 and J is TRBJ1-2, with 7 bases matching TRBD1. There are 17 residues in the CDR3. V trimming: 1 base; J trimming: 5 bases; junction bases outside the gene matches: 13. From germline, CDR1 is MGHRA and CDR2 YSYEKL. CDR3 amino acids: CASSQAAGTDLRYGYTF. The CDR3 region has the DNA TGCGCCAGCAGCCAAGCGGCCGGGACAGATCTTAGATATGGCTACACCTTC.

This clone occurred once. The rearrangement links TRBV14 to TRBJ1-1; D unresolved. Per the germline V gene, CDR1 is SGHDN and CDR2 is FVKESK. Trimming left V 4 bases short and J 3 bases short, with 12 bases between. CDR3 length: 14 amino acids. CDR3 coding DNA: TGTGCCAGCAGCCGTTTGGTTGCGGACACTGAAGCTTTCTTT. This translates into CASSRLVADTEAFF.

In DNA, the CDR3 is TGTGCCAGCAGCTTAGGGCAGAGCGGATCACCCCTCCACTTT. This gives the protein CASSLGQSGSPLHF. The gene calls are TRBV11-3 and TRBJ1-6; D not certain. V was pared by 1 base and J by 10 bases, with 11 bases between. CDR1 SGHNT and CDR2 YENEEA come from the germline V gene. CDR3 length: 14 amino acids.

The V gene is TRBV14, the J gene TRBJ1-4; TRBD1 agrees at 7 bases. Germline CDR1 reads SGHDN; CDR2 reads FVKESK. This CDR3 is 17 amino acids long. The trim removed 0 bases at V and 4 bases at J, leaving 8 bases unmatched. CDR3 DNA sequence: TGTGCCAGCAGCCAAGAGCGATTGGGACAGTTTAATGAAAAACTGTTTTTT. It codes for CASSQERLGQFNEKLFF.

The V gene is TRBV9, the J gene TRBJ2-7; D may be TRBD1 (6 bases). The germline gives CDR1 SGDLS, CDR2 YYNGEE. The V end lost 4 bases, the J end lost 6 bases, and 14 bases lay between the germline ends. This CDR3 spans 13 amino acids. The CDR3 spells CASSSLQGGEQYF. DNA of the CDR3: TGTGCCAGCAGCTCACTACAGGGTGGCGAGCAGTACTTC.

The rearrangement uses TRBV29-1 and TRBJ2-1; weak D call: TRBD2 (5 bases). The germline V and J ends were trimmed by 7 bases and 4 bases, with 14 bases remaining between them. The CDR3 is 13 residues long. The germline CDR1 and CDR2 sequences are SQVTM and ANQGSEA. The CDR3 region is CSARGVRYNEQFF. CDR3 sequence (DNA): TGCAGCGCCCGGGGAGTTCGATACAATGAGCAGTTCTTC.